This T cell receptor beta chain was captured by sequencing in a study of radiation and T cells in renal cell carcinoma. Treatment given: 15 Gy SBRT to primary tumor, nephrectomy 4 weeks later. This clone was detected only a few times. Its antigen is unidentified. Measured with immunoSEQ multiplex PCR; TCRdb has only the in-frame clones, and not every one. Among some 9,700 clones listed, under 60% were seen once. V shed 2 bases, J shed 0 bases, and the junction held 6 bases outside the gene matches. The CDR3 contains 16 residues. Germline V lookup: CDR1 MNHNS, CDR2 SASEGT. Study-wide findings and caveats: Irradiated tumors held more dominant CDR3 motifs than control tumors.

This specimen consisted of tumor tissue, obtained from a patient whose treatment included radiotherapy and nephrectomy. The chain recombines TRBV6-1 with TRBJ1-1, with 7 bases matching TRBD1. The TCR originated in a man in his sixties with renal cell carcinoma. CDR3 in amino acids: CASSELRGRMNTEAFF. CDR3 in DNA: TGTGCCAGCAGTGAACTAAGGGGGCGCATGAACACTGAAGCTTTCTTT.